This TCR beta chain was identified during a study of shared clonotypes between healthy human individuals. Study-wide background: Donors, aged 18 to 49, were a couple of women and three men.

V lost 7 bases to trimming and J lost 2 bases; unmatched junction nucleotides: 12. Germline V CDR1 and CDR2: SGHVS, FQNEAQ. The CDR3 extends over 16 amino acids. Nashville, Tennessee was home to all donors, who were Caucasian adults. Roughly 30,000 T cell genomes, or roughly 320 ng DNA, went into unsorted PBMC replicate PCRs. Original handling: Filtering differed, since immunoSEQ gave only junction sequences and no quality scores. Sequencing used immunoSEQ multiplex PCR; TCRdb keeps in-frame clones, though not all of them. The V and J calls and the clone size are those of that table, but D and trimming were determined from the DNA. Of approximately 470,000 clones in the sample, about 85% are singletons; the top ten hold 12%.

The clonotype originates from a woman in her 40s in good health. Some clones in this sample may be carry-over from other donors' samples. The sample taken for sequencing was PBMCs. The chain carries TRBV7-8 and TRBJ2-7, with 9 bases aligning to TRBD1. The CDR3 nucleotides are TGTGCCAGCACCAGATCGCCGGGACAGGGTACCTACGAGCAGTACTTC. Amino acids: CASTRSPGQGTYEQYF.